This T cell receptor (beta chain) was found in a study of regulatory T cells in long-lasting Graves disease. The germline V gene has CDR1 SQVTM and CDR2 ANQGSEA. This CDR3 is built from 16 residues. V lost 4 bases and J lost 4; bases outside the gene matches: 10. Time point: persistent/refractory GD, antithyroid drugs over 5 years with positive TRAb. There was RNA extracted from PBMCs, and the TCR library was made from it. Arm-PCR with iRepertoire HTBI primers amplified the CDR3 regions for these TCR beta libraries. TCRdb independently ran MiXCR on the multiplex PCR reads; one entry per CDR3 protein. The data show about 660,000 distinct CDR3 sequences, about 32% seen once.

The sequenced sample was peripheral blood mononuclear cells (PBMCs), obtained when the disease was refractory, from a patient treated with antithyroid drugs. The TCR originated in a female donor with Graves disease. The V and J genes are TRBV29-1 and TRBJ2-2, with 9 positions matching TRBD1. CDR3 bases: TGCAGCGTTGGGATCCCACAGGGGGCAGGCACCGGGGAGCTGTTTTTT. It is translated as CSVGIPQGAGTGELFF.